These T cell receptor beta chains were read from a single sample in a study of CD8 T cells in ankylosing spondylitis. MiXCR, run by TCRdb on the 5' RACE reads, gives a single entry per CDR3 protein. This table has about 300,000 distinct CDR3 sequences, around a tenth appearing once. Material for sequencing was blood, either unsorted or a sorted T cell fraction (not recorded which). The receptors originated from a female donor with ankylosing spondylitis or in good health (not recorded which). Both conserved end residues are part of each CDR3. D genes are given only for firm matches. Clone size is shown for a subset of rows, as once, few, many or a class of expanded clone.

clone size: NA
V gene: TRBV5-1
J gene: TRBJ1-1
D gene: NA
CDR3 DNA: TGCGCCAGCAGCCCCGGGGGGGGGGCCAACACTGAAGCTTTCTTT
CDR3 protein: CASSPGGGANTEAFF

clone size: NA
V gene: TRBV30
J gene: TRBJ2-3
D gene: TRBD2
CDR3 DNA: TGTGCCTGGAGTTTTAGCGGGGATACGCAGTATTTT
CDR3 protein: CAWSFSGDTQYF

clone size: many
V gene: TRBV10-3
J gene: TRBJ2-1
D gene: TRBD2
CDR3 DNA: TGTGCCACCAGTCTAGGGACTAGCGGGGGGGAAGAGCAGTTCTTC
CDR3 protein: CATSLGTSGGEEQFF

clone size: many
V gene: TRBV28
J gene: TRBJ2-5
D gene: NA
CDR3 DNA: TGCGCCAGCAGCCTTGGACAGCAAGAGACCCAGTACTTC
CDR3 protein: CASSLGQQETQYF

clone size: NA
V gene: TRBV12-3/TRBV12-4
J gene: TRBJ2-6
D gene: NA
CDR3 DNA: TGTGCCAGCACCCACGTCACAGGTCTAAGCTCTGGGGCCAACGTCCTGACTTTC
CDR3 protein: CASTHVTGLSSGANVLTF

clone size: many
V gene: TRBV7-2
J gene: TRBJ1-6
D gene: TRBD1
CDR3 DNA: TGTGCCAGCAGCCTAAGGTCCGACAGGGGAAAGAGGGCCCTCCACTTT
CDR3 protein: CASSLRSDRGKRALHF

clone size: NA
V gene: TRBV12-3/TRBV12-4
J gene: TRBJ1-6
D gene: NA
CDR3 DNA: TGTGCCAGCAGTTCGCCTAGTTCACCCCTCCACTTT
CDR3 protein: CASSSPSSPLHF

clone size: NA
V gene: TRBV5-1
J gene: TRBJ2-2
D gene: TRBD2
CDR3 DNA: TGCGCCAGCAGCAACTTCCATCCGGGACTAGACCCCGGGGAGCTGTTTTTT
CDR3 protein: CASSNFHPGLDPGELFF

clone size: many
V gene: TRBV12-3/TRBV12-4
J gene: TRBJ2-2
D gene: TRBD1
CDR3 DNA: TGTGCCAGCAGCCCGGGACAGGGGTCCACCGGGGAGCTGTTTTTT
CDR3 protein: CASSPGQGSTGELFF

clone size: many
V gene: TRBV3-1
J gene: TRBJ1-5
D gene: TRBD1
CDR3 DNA: TGTGCCAGCAGCCTAGGGACAGGCCATCAGCCCCAGCATTTT
CDR3 protein: CASSLGTGHQPQHF

clone size: many
V gene: TRBV7-2
J gene: TRBJ2-7
D gene: NA
CDR3 DNA: TGTGCCAGCAGTAATAGTGGGAGAGGGAGTTCCTACGAGCAGTACTTC
CDR3 protein: CASSNSGRGSSYEQYF

clone size: many
V gene: TRBV5-5
J gene: TRBJ2-1
D gene: NA
CDR3 DNA: TGTGCCAGCAGCCATTCACTGGGGAGCGCATACAATGAGCAGTTCTTC
CDR3 protein: CASSHSLGSAYNEQFF

clone size: few
V gene: TRBV28
J gene: TRBJ2-7
D gene: TRBD2
CDR3 DNA: TGTGCCAGCAGCCCCGCCAGGGACTACTACGAGCAGTACTTC
CDR3 protein: CASSPARDYYEQYF

clone size: many
V gene: TRBV7-9
J gene: TRBJ2-1
D gene: NA
CDR3 DNA: TGTGCCAGTACACTTTTAATTAGCTCCTACAATGAGCAGTTCTTC
CDR3 protein: CASTLLISSYNEQFF

clone size: many
V gene: TRBV6-5
J gene: TRBJ2-1
D gene: TRBD1
CDR3 DNA: TGTGCCAGCAGTCACCCACGGGGACAGGGTCTTCACAATGAGCAGTTCTTC
CDR3 protein: CASSHPRGQGLHNEQFF

clone size: NA
V gene: TRBV7-2
J gene: TRBJ2-1
D gene: NA
CDR3 DNA: TGTGCCAGCAGCTTAGGGGGGGGCTGGTATGAGCAGTTCTTC
CDR3 protein: CASSLGGGWYEQFF

clone size: many
V gene: TRBV2
J gene: TRBJ2-1
D gene: NA
CDR3 DNA: NA
CDR3 protein: CASILAYNEQFF

clone size: many
V gene: TRBV10-3
J gene: TRBJ2-7
D gene: NA
CDR3 DNA: TGTGCCATCAGTGAAGGCAGGGCTGTCTACGAGCAGTACTTC
CDR3 protein: CAISEGRAVYEQYF

clone size: NA
V gene: TRBV20-1
J gene: TRBJ2-7
D gene: NA
CDR3 DNA: TGCAGTGCTAGAGATTTAGGGCAGTACTACGAGCAGTACTTC
CDR3 protein: CSARDLGQYYEQYF

clone size: few
V gene: TRBV7-2
J gene: TRBJ2-1
D gene: TRBD2
CDR3 DNA: TGTGCCAGCAGCTTAGGCGGGAGGGCCGTGGGGGAGCAGTTCTTC
CDR3 protein: CASSLGGRAVGEQFF

clone size: many
V gene: TRBV20-1
J gene: TRBJ2-2
D gene: TRBD1
CDR3 DNA: TGCAGTGCTAAGCCGGGACAGCTGAACACCGGGGAGCTGTTTTTT
CDR3 protein: CSAKPGQLNTGELFF

clone size: few
V gene: TRBV27
J gene: TRBJ2-1
D gene: TRBD2
CDR3 DNA: TGTGCCAGCAGTCCAATAGCGAGCGGGAGGGCTGAGCAGTTCTTC
CDR3 protein: CASSPIASGRAEQFF